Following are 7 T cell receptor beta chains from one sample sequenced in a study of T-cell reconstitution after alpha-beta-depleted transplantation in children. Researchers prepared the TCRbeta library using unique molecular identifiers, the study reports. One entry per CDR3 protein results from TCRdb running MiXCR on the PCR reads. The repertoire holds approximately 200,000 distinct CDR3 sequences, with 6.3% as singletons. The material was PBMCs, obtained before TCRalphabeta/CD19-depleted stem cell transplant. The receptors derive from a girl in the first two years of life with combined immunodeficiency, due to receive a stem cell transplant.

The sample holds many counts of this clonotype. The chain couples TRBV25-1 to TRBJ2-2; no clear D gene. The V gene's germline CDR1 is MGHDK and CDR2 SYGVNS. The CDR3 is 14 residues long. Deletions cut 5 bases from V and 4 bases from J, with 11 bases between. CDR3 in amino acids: CASSSLEVTGELFF. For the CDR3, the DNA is TGTGCCAGCAGTAGTCTAGAGGTCACCGGGGAGCTGTTTTTT. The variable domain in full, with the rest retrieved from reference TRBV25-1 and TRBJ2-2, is EADIYQTPRYLVIGTGKKITLECSQTMGHDKMYWYQQDPGMELHLIHYSYGVNSTEKGDLSSESTVSRIRTEHFPLTLESARPSHTSQYLCASSSLEVTGELFFGEGSRLTVL.

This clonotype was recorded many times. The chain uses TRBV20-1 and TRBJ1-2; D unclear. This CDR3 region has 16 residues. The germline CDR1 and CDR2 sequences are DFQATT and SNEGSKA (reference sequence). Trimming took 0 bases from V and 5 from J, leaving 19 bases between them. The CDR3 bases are TGCAGTGCTAGAGATCCGACAAAGGCAGAACTTTATGGCTACACCTTC. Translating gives CSARDPTKAELYGYTF.

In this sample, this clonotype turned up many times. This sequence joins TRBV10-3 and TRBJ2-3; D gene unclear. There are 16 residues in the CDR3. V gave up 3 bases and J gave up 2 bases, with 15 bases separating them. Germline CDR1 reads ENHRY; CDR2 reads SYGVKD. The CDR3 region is CAISDQTARATDTQYF. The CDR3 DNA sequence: TGTGCCATCAGTGATCAGACCGCCCGGGCCACAGATACGCAGTATTTT.

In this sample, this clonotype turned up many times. The CDR3 DNA sequence: TGTGCCAGCAGCTTAGATTACCCCCAGGGAGACAATGAGCAGTTCTTC. Protein product: CASSLDYPQGDNEQFF. This chain connects TRBV7-8 to TRBJ2-1, with D perhaps being TRBD1 or TRBD2 (5 bases each). CDR1 and CDR2 (germline): SGHVS, FQNEAQ. With 1 base removed from V and 5 bases from J, the gap between germline ends came to 15 bases. This CDR3 comprises 16 residues.

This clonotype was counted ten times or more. The DNA of the CDR3 is TGTGCCAGCAGCTTAGCGGGAGGAGAGCTGGGGAATGAGCAGTTCTTC. Translation gives CASSLAGGELGNEQFF. This chain links TRBV7-9 with TRBJ2-1, with a possible D match to TRBD2 (6 bases). Germline loops: CDR1 SEHNR, CDR2 FQNEAQ (reference sequence). This CDR3 has 16 amino acids. Between the trimmed V and J ends, which lost 0 bases and 7 bases, there was a span of 16 bases.

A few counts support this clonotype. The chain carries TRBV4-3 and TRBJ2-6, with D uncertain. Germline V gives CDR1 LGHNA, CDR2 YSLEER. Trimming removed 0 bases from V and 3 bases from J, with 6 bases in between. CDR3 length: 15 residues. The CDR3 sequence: CASSQEWGGANVLTF. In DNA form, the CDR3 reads TGCGCCAGCAGCCAAGAATGGGGTGGGGCCAACGTCCTGACTTTC.

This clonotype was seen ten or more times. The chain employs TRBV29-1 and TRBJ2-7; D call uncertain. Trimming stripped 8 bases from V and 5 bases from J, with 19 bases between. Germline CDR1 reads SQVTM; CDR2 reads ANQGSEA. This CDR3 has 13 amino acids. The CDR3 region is CSSRSLTFDEQYF. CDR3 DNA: TGCAGCTCCCGGTCATTAACCTTTGACGAGCAGTACTTC.